This record looks at one T cell receptor (beta chain) sequence and its context. Its antigen is as yet unknown. The data originate from a study of cytomegalovirus exposure and HLA in healthy donors. Study-wide findings and caveats: Most of the TCR beta V segments (in an earlier analysis) were productive either about 90% or about 30% of the time.

PCR primers comprised 60 Vbeta and 13 Jbeta primers. Profiled with immunoSEQ multiplex PCR; TCRdb holds only in-frame clones, not every one. The sample contains 180,000 or so clones, approximately 71% of which appear only once. Sequenced input: PBMCs. The origin of this receptor is a woman aged 40 to 50 in good health and CMV-seropositive.

The CDR3 sequence is CASSLGSSGRSRETQYF. In nucleotides, the CDR3 is TGTGCCAGCAGCTTAGGATCTAGCGGGAGATCCCGGGAGACCCAGTACTTC. The chain is built from TRBV7-6 and TRBJ2-5; 10 nucleotides line up with TRBD2. CDR1 is SGHVS, CDR2 FNYEAQ, per germline. The CDR3 has 17 residues. V lost 1 base and J lost 5; bases outside the gene matches: 10.